Reported below is one T cell receptor (beta chain). Germline CDR1 and CDR2: SGHTS and YDEGEE. V shed 0 bases and J shed 6 bases, with 13 bases lying between them. The CDR3 is made up of 15 amino acids. The data derive from a study of blood T cell repertoires in COVID-19. Measured with immunoSEQ multiplex PCR; TCRdb has only the in-frame clones, and not every one. The table shows approximately 150,000 clones, with approximately 81% occurring only once. Sample: PBMCs or T cells enriched from blood (not recorded which). V and J are TRBV5-8 and TRBJ1-5, with no clear D. The sequence derives from a woman in her forties or fifties who had recovered from COVID-19. The CDR3 coding sequence is TGTGCCAGCAGCTTGGCTTCGGGGTACGGTCAGCCCCAGCATTTT. Translating it yields CASSLASGYGQPQHF.